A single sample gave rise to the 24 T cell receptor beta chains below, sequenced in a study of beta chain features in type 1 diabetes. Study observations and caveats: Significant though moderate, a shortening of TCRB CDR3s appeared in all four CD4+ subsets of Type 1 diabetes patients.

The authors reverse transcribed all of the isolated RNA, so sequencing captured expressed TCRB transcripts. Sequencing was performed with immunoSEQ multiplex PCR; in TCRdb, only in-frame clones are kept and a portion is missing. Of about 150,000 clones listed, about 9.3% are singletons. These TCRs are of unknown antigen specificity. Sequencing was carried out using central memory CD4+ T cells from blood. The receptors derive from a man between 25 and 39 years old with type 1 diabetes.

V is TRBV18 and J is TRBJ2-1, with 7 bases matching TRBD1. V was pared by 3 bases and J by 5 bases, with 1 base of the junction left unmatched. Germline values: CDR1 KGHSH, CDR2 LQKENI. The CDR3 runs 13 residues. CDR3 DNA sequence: TGTGCCAGCTCACCGGGACAGCACAATGAGCAGTTCTTC. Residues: CASSPGQHNEQFF.

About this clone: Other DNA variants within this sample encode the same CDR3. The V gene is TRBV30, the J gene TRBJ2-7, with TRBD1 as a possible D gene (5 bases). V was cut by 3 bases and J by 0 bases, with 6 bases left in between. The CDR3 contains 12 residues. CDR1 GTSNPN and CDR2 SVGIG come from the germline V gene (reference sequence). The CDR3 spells CAWRDSSYEQYF. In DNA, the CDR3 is TGTGCCTGGAGAGACAGCTCCTACGAGCAGTACTTC.

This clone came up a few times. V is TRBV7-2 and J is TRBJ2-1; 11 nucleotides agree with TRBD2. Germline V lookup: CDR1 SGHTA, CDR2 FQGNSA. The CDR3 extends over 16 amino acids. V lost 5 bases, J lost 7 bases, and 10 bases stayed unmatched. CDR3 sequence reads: CASSKAGTSGSNEQFF. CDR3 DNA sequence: TGTGCCAGCAGCAAGGCCGGGACTAGCGGAAGTAATGAGCAGTTCTTC.

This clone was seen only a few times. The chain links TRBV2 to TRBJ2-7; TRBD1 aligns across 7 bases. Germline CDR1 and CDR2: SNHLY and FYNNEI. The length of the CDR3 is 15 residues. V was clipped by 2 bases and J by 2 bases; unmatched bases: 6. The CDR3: CASSESTGMTYEQYF. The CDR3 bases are TGTGCCAGCAGTGAATCGACAGGGATGACCTACGAGCAGTACTTC. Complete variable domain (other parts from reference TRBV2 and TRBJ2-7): EPEVTQTPSHQVTQMGQEVILRCVPISNHLYFYWYRQILGQKVEFLVSFYNNEISEKSEIFDDQFSVERPDGSNFTLKIRSTKLEDSAMYFCASSESTGMTYEQYFGPGTRLTVT.

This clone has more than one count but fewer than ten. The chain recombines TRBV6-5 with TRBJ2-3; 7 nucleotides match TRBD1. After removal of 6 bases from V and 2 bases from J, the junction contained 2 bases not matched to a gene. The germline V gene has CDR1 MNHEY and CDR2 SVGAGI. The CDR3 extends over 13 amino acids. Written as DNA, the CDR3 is TGTGCCAGCAGGGGACAGAACACAGATACGCAGTATTTT. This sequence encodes CASRGQNTDTQYF.

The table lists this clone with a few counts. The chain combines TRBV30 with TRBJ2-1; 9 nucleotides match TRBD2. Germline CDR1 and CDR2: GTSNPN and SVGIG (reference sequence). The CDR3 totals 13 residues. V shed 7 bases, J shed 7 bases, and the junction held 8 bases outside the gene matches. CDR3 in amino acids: CASLRGGTNEQFF. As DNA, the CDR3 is TGTGCCTCGCTGCGGGGGGGAACGAATGAGCAGTTCTTC.

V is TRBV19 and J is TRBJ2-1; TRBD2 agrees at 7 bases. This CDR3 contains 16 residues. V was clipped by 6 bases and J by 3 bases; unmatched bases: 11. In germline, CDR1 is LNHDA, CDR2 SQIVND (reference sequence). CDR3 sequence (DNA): TGTGCCAGTAGGGCCCGAGGGCGGGAGCACTACAATGAGCAGTTCTTC. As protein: CASRARGREHYNEQFF.

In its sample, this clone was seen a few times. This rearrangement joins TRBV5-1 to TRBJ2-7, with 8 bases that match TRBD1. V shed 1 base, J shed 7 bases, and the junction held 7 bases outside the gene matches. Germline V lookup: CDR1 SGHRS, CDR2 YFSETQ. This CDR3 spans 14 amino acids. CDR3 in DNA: TGCGCCAGCAGCTTGTCGACAGGGGTGCAGGAGCAGTACTTC. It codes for CASSLSTGVQEQYF.

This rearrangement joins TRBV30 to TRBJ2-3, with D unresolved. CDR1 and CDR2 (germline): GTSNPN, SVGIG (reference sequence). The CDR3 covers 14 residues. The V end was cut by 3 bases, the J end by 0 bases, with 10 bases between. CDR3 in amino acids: CAWRSIPSTDTQYF. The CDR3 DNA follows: TGTGCCTGGAGATCTATTCCTAGCACAGATACGCAGTATTTT.

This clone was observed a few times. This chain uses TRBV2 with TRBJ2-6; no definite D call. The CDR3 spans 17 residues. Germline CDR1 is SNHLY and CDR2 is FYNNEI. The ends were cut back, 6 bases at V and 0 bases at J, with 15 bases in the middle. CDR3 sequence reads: CASSRSRILSGANVLTF. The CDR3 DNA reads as TGTGCCAGCAGCCGGAGCCGGATTCTCTCTGGGGCCAACGTCCTGACTTTC. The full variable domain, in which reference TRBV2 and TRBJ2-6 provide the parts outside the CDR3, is EPEVTQTPSHQVTQMGQEVILRCVPISNHLYFYWYRQILGQKVEFLVSFYNNEISEKSEIFDDQFSVERPDGSNFTLKIRSTKLEDSAMYFCASSRSRILSGANVLTFGAGSRLTVL.

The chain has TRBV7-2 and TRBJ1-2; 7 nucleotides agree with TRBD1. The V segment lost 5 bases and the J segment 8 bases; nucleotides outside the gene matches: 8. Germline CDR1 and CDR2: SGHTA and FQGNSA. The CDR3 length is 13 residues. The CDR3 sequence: CASSVDREYGYTF. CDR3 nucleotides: TGTGCCAGCAGCGTCGACAGGGAATACGGCTACACCTTC.

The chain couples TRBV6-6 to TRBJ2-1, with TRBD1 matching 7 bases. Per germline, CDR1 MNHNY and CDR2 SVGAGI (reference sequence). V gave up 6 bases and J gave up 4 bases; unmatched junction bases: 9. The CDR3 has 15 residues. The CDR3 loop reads CASSSGQSTYNEQFF. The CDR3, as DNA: TGTGCCAGCAGCTCGGGACAGTCGACGTACAATGAGCAGTTCTTC.

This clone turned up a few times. The CDR3 DNA reads as TGTGCCAGCAGTTTACGGGGACAGGGGAACGGGGAGCTGTTTTTT. As protein: CASSLRGQGNGELFF. The chain recombines TRBV28 with TRBJ2-2, with 10 bases that match TRBD1. From germline, CDR1 is MDHEN and CDR2 SYDVKM. Trimming removed 2 bases from V and 7 bases from J; junction bases left unmatched: 4. The length of the CDR3 is 15 residues.

The CDR3 is CASRRSCFEQYF. Here the CDR3 DNA reads TGTGCAAGTCGCCGAAGCTGTTTCGAGCAGTACTTC. The rearrangement uses TRBV12-2 and TRBJ2-7; the table's D call TRBD2 went unverified against the DNA. TRBV12-2 is recorded as a pseudogene. The CDR3 has 12 amino acids.

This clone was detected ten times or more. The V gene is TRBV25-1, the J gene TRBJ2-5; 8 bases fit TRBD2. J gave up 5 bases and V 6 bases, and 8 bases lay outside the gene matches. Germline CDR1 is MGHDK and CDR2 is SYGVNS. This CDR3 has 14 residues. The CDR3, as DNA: TGTGCCAGCAGCCGAGCGGGAGTAGAGGAGACCCAGTACTTC. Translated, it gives CASSRAGVEETQYF.

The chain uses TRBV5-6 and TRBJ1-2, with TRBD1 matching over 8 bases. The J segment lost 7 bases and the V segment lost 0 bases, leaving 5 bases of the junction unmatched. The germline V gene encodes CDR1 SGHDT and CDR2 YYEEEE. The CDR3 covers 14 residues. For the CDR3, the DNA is TGTGCCAGCAGCTTGGGGAGGACAGGGCTTGGCTACACCTTC. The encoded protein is CASSLGRTGLGYTF.

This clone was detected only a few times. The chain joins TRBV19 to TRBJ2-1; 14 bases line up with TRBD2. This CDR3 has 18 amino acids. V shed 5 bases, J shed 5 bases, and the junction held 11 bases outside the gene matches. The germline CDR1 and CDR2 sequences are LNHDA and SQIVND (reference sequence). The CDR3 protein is CASSPGEPGLAGDNEQFF. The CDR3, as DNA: TGTGCCAGTAGTCCGGGAGAGCCGGGACTAGCGGGAGACAATGAGCAGTTCTTC.

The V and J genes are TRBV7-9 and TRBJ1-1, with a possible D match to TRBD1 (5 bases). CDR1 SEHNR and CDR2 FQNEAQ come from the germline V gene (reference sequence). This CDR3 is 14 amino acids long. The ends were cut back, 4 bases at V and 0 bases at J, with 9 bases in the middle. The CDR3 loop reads CASSYGRVNTEAFF. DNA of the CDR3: TGTGCCAGCAGCTACGGCAGGGTGAACACTGAAGCTTTCTTT.

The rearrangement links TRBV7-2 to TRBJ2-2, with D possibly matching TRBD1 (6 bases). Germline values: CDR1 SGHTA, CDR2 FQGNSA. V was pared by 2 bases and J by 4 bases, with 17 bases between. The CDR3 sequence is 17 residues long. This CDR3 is CASSLRSGTTSTGELFF. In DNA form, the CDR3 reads TGTGCCAGCAGCTTACGGTCAGGGACAACCAGCACCGGGGAGCTGTTTTTT.

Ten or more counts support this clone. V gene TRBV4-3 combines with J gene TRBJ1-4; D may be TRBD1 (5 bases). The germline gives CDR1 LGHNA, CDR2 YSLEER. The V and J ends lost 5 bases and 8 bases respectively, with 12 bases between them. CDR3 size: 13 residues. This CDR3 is CASSVQGGEKLFF. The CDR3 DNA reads TGCGCCAGCAGCGTCCAGGGTGGCGAAAAACTGTTTTTT.

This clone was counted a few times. The CDR3 DNA sequence: TGTGCCAGCAGCTTAAACGGGATAGGCACCGGGGAGCTGTTTTTT. The encoded protein is CASSLNGIGTGELFF. The rearrangement uses TRBV7-2 and TRBJ2-2, with D possibly matching TRBD2 (5 bases). This CDR3 is built from 15 residues. V lost 2 bases and J 4 bases, leaving 11 bases between the germline ends. CDR1 is SGHTA, CDR2 FQGNSA, per germline.

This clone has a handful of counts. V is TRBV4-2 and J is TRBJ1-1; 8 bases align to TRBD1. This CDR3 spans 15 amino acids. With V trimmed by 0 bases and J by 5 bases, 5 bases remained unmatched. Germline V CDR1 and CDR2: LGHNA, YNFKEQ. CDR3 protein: CASSQEGRTGTEAFF. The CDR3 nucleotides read TGTGCCAGCAGCCAAGAGGGGCGGACAGGGACTGAAGCTTTCTTT.

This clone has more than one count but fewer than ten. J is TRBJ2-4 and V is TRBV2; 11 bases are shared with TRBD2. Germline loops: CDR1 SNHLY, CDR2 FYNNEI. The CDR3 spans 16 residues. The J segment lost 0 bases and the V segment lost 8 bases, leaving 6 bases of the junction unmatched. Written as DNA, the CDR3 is TGTGCCAGCGGATTAGCGGGAGGGCCAGCCAAAAACATTCAGTACTTC. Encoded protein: CASGLAGGPAKNIQYF. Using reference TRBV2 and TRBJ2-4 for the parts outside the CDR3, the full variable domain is EPEVTQTPSHQVTQMGQEVILRCVPISNHLYFYWYRQILGQKVEFLVSFYNNEISEKSEIFDDQFSVERPDGSNFTLKIRSTKLEDSAMYFCASGLAGGPAKNIQYFGAGTRLSVL.

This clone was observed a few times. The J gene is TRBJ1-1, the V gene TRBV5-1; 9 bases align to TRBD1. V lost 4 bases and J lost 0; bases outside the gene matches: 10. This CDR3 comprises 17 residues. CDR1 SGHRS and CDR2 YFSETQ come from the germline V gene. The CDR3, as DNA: TGCGCCAGCAGCCGAGTCCCGGGACAGGGAATGAACACTGAAGCTTTCTTT. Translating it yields CASSRVPGQGMNTEAFF.